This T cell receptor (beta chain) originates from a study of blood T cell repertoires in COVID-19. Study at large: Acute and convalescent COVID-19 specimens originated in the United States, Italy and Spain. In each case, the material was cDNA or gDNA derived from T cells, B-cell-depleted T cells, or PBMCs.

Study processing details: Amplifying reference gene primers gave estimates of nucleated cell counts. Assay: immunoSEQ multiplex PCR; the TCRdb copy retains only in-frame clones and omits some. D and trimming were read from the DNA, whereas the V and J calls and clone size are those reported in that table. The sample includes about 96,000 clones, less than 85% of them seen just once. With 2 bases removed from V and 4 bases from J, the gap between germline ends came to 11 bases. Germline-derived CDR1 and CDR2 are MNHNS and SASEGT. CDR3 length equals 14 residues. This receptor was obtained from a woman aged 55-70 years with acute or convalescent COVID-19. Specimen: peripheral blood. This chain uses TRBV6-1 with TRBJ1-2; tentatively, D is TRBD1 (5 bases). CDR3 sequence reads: CASSETQGTYGYTF. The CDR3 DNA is TGTGCCAGCAGTGAAACCCAGGGAACCTATGGCTACACCTTC.